The clone carrying this TCR beta chain has ten or more counts. The antigen is undetermined. 5'-RACE, quantitative and with molecular barcodes, yielded the TCR beta libraries. TCRdb independently ran MiXCR on the 5' RACE reads; one entry per CDR3 protein. The profile covers approximately 250,000 distinct CDR3 sequences, with over 7% appearing a single time and 4.5% to 5% taken by the ten largest. This record comes from a study of CD8 T cells in ankylosing spondylitis. V was shortened by 8 bases and J by 3 bases, with 10 bases between the two germline ends. The CDR3 contains 12 residues. Germline-derived CDR1 and CDR2 are MDHEN and SYDVKM. Broader study findings: A subset of motif variants has previously been described in the synovial fluid and blood of reactive arthritis. Disease-linked clones were reportedly significantly enriched in matched ankylosing spondylitis synovial fluid. What appeared characteristic of ankylosing spondylitis blood was a TCR beta motif of several highly homologous variants.

The sequenced sample was blood, either unsorted or a sorted T cell fraction (not recorded which). This chain connects TRBV28 to TRBJ1-1, with D uncertain. This sequence originates from a female donor with ankylosing spondylitis or in good health (not recorded which). For the CDR3, the DNA is TGTGCCAGCTACCAACCTCACACTGAAGCTTTCTTT. Translated, it gives CASYQPHTEAFF.